This T cell receptor (beta chain) was captured in a study of patients and donors after allogeneic stem cell transplantation. TCRdb redid the calling of the RT-PCR reads with MiXCR, one entry per CDR3 protein. The sample holds some 960,000 distinct CDR3 sequences, roughly 17% seen once. The TCR sequence derives from a human donor who was either an allogeneic HSCT recipient or a stem cell or donor lymphocyte infusion donor (not recorded which). It is not recorded whose cells these are; they may come from a transplant donor. The sample was blood, either unsorted or a sorted T cell fraction (not recorded which).

The CDR3 reads CASSNPGGPTEAFF. The CDR3 bases are TGCGCCAGCAGTAATCCTGGGGGGCCCACGGAAGCTTTCTTT. The V gene is TRBV5-1, the J gene TRBJ1-1; tentative D call: TRBD1 (6 bases). Germline loops: CDR1 SGHRS, CDR2 YFSETQ. V was shortened by 5 bases and J by 8 bases, with 19 bases between the two germline ends. The CDR3 has 14 amino acids. Full variable domain (rest looked up from reference TRBV5-1 and TRBJ1-1): KAGVTQTPRYLIKTRGQQVTLSCSPISGHRSVSWYQQTPGQGLQFLFEYFSETQRNKGNFPGRFSGRQFSNSRSEMNVSTLELGDSALYLCASSNPGGPTEAFFGQGTRLTVV.